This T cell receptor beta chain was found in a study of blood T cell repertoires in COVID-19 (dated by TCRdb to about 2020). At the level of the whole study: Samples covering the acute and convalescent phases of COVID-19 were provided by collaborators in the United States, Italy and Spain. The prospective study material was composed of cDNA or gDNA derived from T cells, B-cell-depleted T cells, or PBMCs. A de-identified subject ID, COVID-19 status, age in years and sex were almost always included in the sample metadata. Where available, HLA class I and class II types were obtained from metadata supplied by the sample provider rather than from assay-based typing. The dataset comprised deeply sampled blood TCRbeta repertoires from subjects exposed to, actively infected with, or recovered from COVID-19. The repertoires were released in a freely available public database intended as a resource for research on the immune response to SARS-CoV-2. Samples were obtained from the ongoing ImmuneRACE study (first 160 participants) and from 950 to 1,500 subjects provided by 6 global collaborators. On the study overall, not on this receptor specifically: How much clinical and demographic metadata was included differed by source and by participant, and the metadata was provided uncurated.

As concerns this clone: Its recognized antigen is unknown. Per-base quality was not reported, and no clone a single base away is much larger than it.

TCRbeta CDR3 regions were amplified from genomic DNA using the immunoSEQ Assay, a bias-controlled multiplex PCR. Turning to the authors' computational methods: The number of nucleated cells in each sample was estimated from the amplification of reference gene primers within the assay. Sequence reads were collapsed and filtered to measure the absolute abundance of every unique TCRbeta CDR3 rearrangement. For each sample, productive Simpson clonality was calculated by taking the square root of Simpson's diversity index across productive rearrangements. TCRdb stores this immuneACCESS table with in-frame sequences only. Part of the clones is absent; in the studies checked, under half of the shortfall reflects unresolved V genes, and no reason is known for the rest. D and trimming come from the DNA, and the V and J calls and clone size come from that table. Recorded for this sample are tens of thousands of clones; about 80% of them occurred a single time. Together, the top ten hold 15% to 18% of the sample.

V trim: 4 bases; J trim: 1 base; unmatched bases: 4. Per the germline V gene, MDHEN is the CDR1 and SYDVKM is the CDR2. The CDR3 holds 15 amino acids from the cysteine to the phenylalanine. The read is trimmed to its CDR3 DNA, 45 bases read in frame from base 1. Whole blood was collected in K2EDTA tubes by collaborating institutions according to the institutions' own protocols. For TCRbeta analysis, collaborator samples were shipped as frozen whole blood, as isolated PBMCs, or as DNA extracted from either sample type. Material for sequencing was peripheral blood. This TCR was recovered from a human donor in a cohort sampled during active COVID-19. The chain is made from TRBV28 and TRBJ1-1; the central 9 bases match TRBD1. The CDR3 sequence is CASSSPGQGNTEAFF. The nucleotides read TGTGCCAGCAGTTCCCCGGGACAGGGGAACACTGAAGCTTTCTTT.